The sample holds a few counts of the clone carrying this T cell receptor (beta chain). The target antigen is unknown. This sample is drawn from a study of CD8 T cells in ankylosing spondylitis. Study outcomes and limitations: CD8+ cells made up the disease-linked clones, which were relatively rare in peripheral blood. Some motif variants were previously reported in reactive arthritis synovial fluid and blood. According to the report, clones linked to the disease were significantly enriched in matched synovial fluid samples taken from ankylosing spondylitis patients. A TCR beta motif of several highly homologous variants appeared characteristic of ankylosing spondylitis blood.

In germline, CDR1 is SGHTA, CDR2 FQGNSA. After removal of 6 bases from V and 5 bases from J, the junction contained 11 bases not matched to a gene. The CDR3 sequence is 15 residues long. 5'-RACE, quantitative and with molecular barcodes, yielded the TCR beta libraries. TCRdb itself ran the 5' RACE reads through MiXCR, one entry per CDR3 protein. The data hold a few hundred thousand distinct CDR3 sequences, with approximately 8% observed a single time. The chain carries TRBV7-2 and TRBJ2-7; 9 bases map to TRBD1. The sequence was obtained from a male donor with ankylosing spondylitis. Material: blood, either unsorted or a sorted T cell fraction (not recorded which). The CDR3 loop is CASSTPGQGPHEQYF. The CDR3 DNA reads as TGTGCCAGCAGTACCCCGGGACAGGGACCCCACGAGCAGTACTTC.